The next 11 T cell receptor beta chains were all read from a single sample in a study of blood T cell repertoires in COVID-19. Clones were sequenced by immunoSEQ multiplex PCR, and TCRdb holds only the in-frame ones, with some missing. The sample lists 95,000 to 150,000 clones; approximately 81% were seen once. What was sequenced was peripheral blood. These TCRs come from a woman in her 50s with acute or convalescent COVID-19.

In nucleotides, the CDR3 is TGTGCCAGCAGTTCACTAGCGGGAGGCTACGAGCAGTACTTC. Protein sequence: CASSSLAGGYEQYF. The chain combines TRBV25-1 with TRBJ2-7; 12 bases are shared with TRBD2. The CDR3 is 14 amino acids. With 5 bases clipped from V and 3 bases from J, the junction kept 2 bases outside the gene matches. CDR1 and CDR2 (germline): MGHDK, SYGVNS.

This sequence joins TRBV5-1 and TRBJ2-5, with D perhaps matching TRBD2 (6 bases). Germline-derived CDR1 and CDR2 are SGHRS and YFSETQ. Trimming stripped 4 bases from V and 4 bases from J, with 14 bases between. The CDR3 spans 14 residues. The CDR3 bases are TGCGCCAGCAGCGGCGGGACTCCTGGAGAGACCCAGTACTTC. Protein sequence: CASSGGTPGETQYF.

This clone turned up a few times. V is TRBV5-1 and J is TRBJ2-3; 11 nucleotides align to TRBD2. The junction had 3 bases not matched to a gene; V was cut back by 2 bases and J by 4 bases. This CDR3 region has 15 residues. Germline CDR1 and CDR2: SGHRS and YFSETQ. CDR3 in DNA: TGCGCCAGCAGCTTTGGGACTAGCGGTTCAGATACGCAGTATTTT. Its translation: CASSFGTSGSDTQYF.

This clone appeared a single time. V is TRBV11-2 and J is TRBJ1-1, with a possible D match to TRBD1 (6 bases). V was shortened by 6 bases and J by 6 bases, with 8 bases between the two germline ends. Germline values: CDR1 SGHAT, CDR2 FQNNGV. The CDR3 contains 11 residues. CDR3 sequence: CASSTGSEAFF. Here the CDR3 DNA reads TGTGCCAGCAGTACAGGGTCTGAAGCTTTCTTT.

V and J are TRBV28 and TRBJ1-5; a weak D match, TRBD1 (6 bases). Trimming left V 5 bases short and J 5 bases short, with 7 bases between. The CDR3 contains 12 residues. Per germline, CDR1 MDHEN and CDR2 SYDVKM. The CDR3 sequence is CASSQGYQPQHF. The CDR3 DNA follows: TGTGCCAGCAGTCAGGGGTATCAGCCCCAGCATTTT.

This chain uses TRBV12-3 or TRBV12-4 with TRBJ1-2; tentatively, D is TRBD1 (6 bases). The CDR3 runs to 13 residues. Trimming left V 1 base short and J 8 bases short, with 11 bases between. The CDR3 DNA reads TGTGCCAGCAGTTTAGGGGGGACATCAGGCTACACCTTC. It specifies CASSLGGTSGYTF.

The chain employs TRBV15 and TRBJ2-4, with D hard to call. V was clipped by 0 bases and J by 9 bases, with 12 bases between them. CDR3 length equals 14 residues. Germline-derived CDR1 and CDR2 are LNHNV and YYDKDF (reference sequence). The CDR3 sequence is CATSRDGGRGIQYF. The CDR3 DNA is TGTGCCACCAGCAGAGATGGTGGCCGTGGCATTCAGTACTTC.

The chain links TRBV13 to TRBJ2-3; TRBD2 matches at 7 bases. The CDR3 runs to 15 residues. Germline V gene lookup returns CDR1 PRHDT and CDR2 FYEKMQ (reference sequence). V dropped 4 bases and J dropped 4; count of bases not matched to a gene: 8. The CDR3 DNA reads as TGTGCCAGCAGCTCAGGACTAGTAGGGTCAGATACGCAGTATTTT. It translates to CASSSGLVGSDTQYF.

V gene TRBV10-1 combines with J gene TRBJ2-3; 7 nucleotides match TRBD1. The CDR3 runs 17 residues. Germline CDR1 reads WNHNN; CDR2 reads SYGVQD (reference sequence). V was pared by 2 bases and J by 2 bases, with 10 bases of the junction left unmatched. CDR3 amino acids: CASSETLTGSVTDTQYF. The DNA of the CDR3 is TGCGCCAGCAGTGAGACCTTGACAGGGTCGGTCACAGATACGCAGTATTTT.

V is TRBV4-1 and J is TRBJ1-2, with 9 bases aligning to TRBD1. V trimming: 0 bases; J trimming: 3 bases; junction bases outside the gene matches: 5. The germline V gene has CDR1 MGHRA and CDR2 YSYEKL. The CDR3 is 16 residues long. The CDR3 region has the DNA TGCGCCAGCAGCCAAGATCCGACAGGGGGTTACTATGGCTACACCTTC. It codes for CASSQDPTGGYYGYTF.

The chain has TRBV27 and TRBJ2-7; the match to TRBD1 covers 7 bases. The CDR3 extends over 16 amino acids. Germline V gene sequence: CDR1 MNHEY, CDR2 SMNVEV (reference sequence). The junction had 10 bases not matched to a gene; V was cut back by 5 bases and J by 0 bases. For the CDR3, the DNA is TGTGCCAGCAGTCCTGGGGACAGCCGTTTCTCCTACGAGCAGTACTTC. Translated, it gives CASSPGDSRFSYEQYF.